This TCR beta chain came from a study of CD8+ T cells in alopecia areata. Regarding the study as a whole: Scalp samples also contribute reads from the resident alphabeta T cells found in normal skin.

Germline CDR1 is SEHNR and CDR2 is FQNEAQ (reference sequence). The ends were cut back, 8 bases at V and 1 base at J, with 9 bases in the middle. The CDR3 sequence is 13 residues long. There are a few counts of this clone. Its specificity is not known. The treatment was: oral pan-JAK inhibitor, 5-10 mg twice daily. cDNA reverse transcribed from extracted RNA served as the sequencing template. Sequencing was performed with immunoSEQ multiplex PCR; in TCRdb, only in-frame clones are kept and a portion is missing. The sample carries 270,000 or so clones, more than 45% recorded once. The TCR was taken from a human donor with alopecia areata. This rearrangement joins TRBV7-9 to TRBJ2-1; either TRBD1 or TRBD2 may supply D (5 bases each). This specimen was CD4+ T cells sorted from blood, taken at week 24, from a patient treated with tofacitinib. The CDR3 nucleotides are TGTGCCAGCTCCGGGGCTTCCTACAATGAGCAGTTCTTC. It specifies CASSGASYNEQFF. Full variable domain (missing parts from reference TRBV7-9 and TRBJ2-1): DTGVSQNPRHKITKRGQNVTFRCDPISEHNRLYWYRQTLGQGPEFLTYFQNEAQLEKSRLLSDRFSAERPKGSFSTLEIQRTEQGDSAMYLCASSGASYNEQFFGPGTRLTVL.